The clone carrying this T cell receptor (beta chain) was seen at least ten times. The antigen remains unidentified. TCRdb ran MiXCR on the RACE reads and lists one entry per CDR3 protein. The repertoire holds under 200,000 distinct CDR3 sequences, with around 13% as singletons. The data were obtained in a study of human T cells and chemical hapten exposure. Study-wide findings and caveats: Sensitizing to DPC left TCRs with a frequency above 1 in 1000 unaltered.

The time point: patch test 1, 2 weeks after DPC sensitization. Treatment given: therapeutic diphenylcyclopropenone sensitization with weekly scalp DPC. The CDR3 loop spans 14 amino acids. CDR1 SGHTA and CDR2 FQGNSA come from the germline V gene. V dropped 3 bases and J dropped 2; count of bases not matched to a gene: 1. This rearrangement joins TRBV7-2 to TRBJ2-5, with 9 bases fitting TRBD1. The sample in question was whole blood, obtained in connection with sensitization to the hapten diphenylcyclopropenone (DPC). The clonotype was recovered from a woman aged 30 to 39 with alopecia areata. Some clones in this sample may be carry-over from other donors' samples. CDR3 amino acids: CASSLDRGQETQYF. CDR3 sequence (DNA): TGTGCCAGCAGCTTGGACAGGGGACAAGAGACCCAGTACTTC.